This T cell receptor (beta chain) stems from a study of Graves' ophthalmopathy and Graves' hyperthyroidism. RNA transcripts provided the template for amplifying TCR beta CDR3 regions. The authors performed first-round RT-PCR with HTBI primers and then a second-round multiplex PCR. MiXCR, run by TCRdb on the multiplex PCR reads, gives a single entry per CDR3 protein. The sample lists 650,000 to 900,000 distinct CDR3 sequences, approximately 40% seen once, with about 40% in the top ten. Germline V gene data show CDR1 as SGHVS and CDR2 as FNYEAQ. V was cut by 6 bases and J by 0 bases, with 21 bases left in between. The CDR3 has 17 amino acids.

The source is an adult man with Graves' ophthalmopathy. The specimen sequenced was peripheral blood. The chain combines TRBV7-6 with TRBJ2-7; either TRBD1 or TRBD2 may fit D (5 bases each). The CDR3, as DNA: TGTGCCAGCAGTTGGGATAGGGGACCCGGGGCCTCCTACGAGCAGTACTTC. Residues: CASSWDRGPGASYEQYF.